The 8 T cell receptor beta chains in this list originate from one sample, sequenced in a study of blood T cell repertoires in COVID-19. Only in-frame clones appear in the TCRdb table, and some are missing; sequencing was by immunoSEQ multiplex PCR. The profile shows about 320,000 clones, 85% of them singletons. The sequenced sample was PBMCs or T cells enriched from blood (not recorded which). The receptors originated from a woman in her twenties or thirties who had been exposed to COVID-19.

The chain is built from TRBV18 and TRBJ1-6; 8 bases are shared with TRBD1. This CDR3 is built from 15 residues. CDR1 KGHSH and CDR2 LQKENI come from the germline V gene. V lost 3 bases, J lost 7 bases, and 5 bases stayed unmatched. CDR3 sequence reads: CASSPGQGRNSPLHF. For the CDR3, the DNA is TGTGCCAGCTCACCCGGACAGGGAAGAAATTCACCCCTCCACTTT. The variable domain in full, completed from reference TRBV18 and TRBJ1-6, reads NAGVMQNPRHLVRRRGQEARLRCSPMKGHSHVYWYRQLPEEGLKFMVYLQKENIIDESGMPKERFSAEFPKEGPSILRIQQVVRGDSAAYFCASSPGQGRNSPLHFGNGTRLTVT.

This clone was picked up a small number of times. The rearrangement links TRBV7-9 to TRBJ2-1, with D possibly matching TRBD2 (5 bases). V was clipped by 5 bases and J by 0 bases, with 17 bases between them. The CDR3 totals 17 residues. Germline CDR1 SEHNR, CDR2 FQNEAQ (reference sequence). As DNA, the CDR3 is TGTGCCAGCAGCCCGACGGGGTTACGACTCTCCTACAATGAGCAGTTCTTC. Encoded protein: CASSPTGLRLSYNEQFF.

The chain couples TRBV2 to TRBJ2-2; 8 positions agree with TRBD1. In germline, CDR1 is SNHLY, CDR2 FYNNEI. V lost 6 bases and J lost 1; bases outside the gene matches: 7. There are 16 residues in the CDR3. CDR3 sequence: CASSIGGTGNTGELFF. CDR3 nucleotides: TGTGCCAGCAGCATTGGAGGGACAGGGAACACCGGGGAGCTGTTTTTT. The variable domain in full, completed from reference TRBV2 and TRBJ2-2, reads EPEVTQTPSHQVTQMGQEVILRCVPISNHLYFYWYRQILGQKVEFLVSFYNNEISEKSEIFDDQFSVERPDGSNFTLKIRSTKLEDSAMYFCASSIGGTGNTGELFFGEGSRLTVL.

The rearrangement links TRBV27 to TRBJ2-7; 9 bases are shared with TRBD1. Germline CDR1 and CDR2: MNHEY and SMNVEV (reference sequence). This CDR3 comprises 16 residues. Trimming took 0 bases from V and 6 from J; bases not matched to a gene: 9. The CDR3 DNA reads TGTGCCAGCAGTTTATCGCCGGGACAGGGAATTTTCGAGCAGTACTTC. The encoded protein is CASSLSPGQGIFEQYF.

The V and J genes are TRBV29-1 and TRBJ1-2; D is undetermined. V lost 2 bases and J 7 bases, leaving 17 bases between the germline ends. CDR3 length: 14 amino acids. Per the germline V gene, CDR1 is SQVTM and CDR2 is ANQGSEA. The DNA for the CDR3 is TGCAGCGTTGAACAGGTGGGCGGGCGTCGTGGCTACACCTTC. This gives the protein CSVEQVGGRRGYTF.

On this clone itself: A read error may produce the germline difference seen at one junction end. The J gene is TRBJ1-1, the V gene TRBV28, with no clear D. The germline gives CDR1 MDHEN, CDR2 SYDVKM. The CDR3 is 13 residues long. CDR3 bases: TGTGCCAGCAATTTACCGAGGGACACTGAAGCTTTCTTT. Translated: CASNLPRDTEAFF.

The rearrangement joins TRBV4-3 to TRBJ1-5, with D maybe TRBD1 (6 bases). CDR1 is LGHNA, CDR2 YSLEER, per germline. CDR3 length: 15 amino acids. V lost 1 base to trimming and J lost 9 bases, with 16 bases between them. This CDR3 reads CASSQASTGGTPQHF. The CDR3 bases are TGCGCCAGCAGCCAAGCCTCGACAGGAGGCACGCCCCAGCATTTT.

To note about this clone: Other DNA sequences from this sample encode an identical CDR3 as well. The chain couples TRBV7-6 to TRBJ1-5, with 7 bases fitting TRBD1. The CDR3 totals 16 residues. CDR1 and CDR2 (germline): SGHVS, FNYEAQ. Trimming at V came to 1 base and at J to 2 bases, leaving 5 bases not matched to a gene. CDR3 loop: CASSLGQGGGNQPQHF. In DNA, the CDR3 is TGTGCCAGCAGCTTAGGACAGGGAGGTGGCAATCAGCCCCAGCATTTT. The whole variable domain, remainder taken from reference TRBV7-6 and TRBJ1-5, is GAGVSQSPRYKVTKRGQDVALRCDPISGHVSLYWYRQALGQGPEFLTYFNYEAQQDKSGLPNDRFSAERPEGSISTLTIQRTEQRDSAMYRCASSLGQGGGNQPQHFGDGTRLSIL.